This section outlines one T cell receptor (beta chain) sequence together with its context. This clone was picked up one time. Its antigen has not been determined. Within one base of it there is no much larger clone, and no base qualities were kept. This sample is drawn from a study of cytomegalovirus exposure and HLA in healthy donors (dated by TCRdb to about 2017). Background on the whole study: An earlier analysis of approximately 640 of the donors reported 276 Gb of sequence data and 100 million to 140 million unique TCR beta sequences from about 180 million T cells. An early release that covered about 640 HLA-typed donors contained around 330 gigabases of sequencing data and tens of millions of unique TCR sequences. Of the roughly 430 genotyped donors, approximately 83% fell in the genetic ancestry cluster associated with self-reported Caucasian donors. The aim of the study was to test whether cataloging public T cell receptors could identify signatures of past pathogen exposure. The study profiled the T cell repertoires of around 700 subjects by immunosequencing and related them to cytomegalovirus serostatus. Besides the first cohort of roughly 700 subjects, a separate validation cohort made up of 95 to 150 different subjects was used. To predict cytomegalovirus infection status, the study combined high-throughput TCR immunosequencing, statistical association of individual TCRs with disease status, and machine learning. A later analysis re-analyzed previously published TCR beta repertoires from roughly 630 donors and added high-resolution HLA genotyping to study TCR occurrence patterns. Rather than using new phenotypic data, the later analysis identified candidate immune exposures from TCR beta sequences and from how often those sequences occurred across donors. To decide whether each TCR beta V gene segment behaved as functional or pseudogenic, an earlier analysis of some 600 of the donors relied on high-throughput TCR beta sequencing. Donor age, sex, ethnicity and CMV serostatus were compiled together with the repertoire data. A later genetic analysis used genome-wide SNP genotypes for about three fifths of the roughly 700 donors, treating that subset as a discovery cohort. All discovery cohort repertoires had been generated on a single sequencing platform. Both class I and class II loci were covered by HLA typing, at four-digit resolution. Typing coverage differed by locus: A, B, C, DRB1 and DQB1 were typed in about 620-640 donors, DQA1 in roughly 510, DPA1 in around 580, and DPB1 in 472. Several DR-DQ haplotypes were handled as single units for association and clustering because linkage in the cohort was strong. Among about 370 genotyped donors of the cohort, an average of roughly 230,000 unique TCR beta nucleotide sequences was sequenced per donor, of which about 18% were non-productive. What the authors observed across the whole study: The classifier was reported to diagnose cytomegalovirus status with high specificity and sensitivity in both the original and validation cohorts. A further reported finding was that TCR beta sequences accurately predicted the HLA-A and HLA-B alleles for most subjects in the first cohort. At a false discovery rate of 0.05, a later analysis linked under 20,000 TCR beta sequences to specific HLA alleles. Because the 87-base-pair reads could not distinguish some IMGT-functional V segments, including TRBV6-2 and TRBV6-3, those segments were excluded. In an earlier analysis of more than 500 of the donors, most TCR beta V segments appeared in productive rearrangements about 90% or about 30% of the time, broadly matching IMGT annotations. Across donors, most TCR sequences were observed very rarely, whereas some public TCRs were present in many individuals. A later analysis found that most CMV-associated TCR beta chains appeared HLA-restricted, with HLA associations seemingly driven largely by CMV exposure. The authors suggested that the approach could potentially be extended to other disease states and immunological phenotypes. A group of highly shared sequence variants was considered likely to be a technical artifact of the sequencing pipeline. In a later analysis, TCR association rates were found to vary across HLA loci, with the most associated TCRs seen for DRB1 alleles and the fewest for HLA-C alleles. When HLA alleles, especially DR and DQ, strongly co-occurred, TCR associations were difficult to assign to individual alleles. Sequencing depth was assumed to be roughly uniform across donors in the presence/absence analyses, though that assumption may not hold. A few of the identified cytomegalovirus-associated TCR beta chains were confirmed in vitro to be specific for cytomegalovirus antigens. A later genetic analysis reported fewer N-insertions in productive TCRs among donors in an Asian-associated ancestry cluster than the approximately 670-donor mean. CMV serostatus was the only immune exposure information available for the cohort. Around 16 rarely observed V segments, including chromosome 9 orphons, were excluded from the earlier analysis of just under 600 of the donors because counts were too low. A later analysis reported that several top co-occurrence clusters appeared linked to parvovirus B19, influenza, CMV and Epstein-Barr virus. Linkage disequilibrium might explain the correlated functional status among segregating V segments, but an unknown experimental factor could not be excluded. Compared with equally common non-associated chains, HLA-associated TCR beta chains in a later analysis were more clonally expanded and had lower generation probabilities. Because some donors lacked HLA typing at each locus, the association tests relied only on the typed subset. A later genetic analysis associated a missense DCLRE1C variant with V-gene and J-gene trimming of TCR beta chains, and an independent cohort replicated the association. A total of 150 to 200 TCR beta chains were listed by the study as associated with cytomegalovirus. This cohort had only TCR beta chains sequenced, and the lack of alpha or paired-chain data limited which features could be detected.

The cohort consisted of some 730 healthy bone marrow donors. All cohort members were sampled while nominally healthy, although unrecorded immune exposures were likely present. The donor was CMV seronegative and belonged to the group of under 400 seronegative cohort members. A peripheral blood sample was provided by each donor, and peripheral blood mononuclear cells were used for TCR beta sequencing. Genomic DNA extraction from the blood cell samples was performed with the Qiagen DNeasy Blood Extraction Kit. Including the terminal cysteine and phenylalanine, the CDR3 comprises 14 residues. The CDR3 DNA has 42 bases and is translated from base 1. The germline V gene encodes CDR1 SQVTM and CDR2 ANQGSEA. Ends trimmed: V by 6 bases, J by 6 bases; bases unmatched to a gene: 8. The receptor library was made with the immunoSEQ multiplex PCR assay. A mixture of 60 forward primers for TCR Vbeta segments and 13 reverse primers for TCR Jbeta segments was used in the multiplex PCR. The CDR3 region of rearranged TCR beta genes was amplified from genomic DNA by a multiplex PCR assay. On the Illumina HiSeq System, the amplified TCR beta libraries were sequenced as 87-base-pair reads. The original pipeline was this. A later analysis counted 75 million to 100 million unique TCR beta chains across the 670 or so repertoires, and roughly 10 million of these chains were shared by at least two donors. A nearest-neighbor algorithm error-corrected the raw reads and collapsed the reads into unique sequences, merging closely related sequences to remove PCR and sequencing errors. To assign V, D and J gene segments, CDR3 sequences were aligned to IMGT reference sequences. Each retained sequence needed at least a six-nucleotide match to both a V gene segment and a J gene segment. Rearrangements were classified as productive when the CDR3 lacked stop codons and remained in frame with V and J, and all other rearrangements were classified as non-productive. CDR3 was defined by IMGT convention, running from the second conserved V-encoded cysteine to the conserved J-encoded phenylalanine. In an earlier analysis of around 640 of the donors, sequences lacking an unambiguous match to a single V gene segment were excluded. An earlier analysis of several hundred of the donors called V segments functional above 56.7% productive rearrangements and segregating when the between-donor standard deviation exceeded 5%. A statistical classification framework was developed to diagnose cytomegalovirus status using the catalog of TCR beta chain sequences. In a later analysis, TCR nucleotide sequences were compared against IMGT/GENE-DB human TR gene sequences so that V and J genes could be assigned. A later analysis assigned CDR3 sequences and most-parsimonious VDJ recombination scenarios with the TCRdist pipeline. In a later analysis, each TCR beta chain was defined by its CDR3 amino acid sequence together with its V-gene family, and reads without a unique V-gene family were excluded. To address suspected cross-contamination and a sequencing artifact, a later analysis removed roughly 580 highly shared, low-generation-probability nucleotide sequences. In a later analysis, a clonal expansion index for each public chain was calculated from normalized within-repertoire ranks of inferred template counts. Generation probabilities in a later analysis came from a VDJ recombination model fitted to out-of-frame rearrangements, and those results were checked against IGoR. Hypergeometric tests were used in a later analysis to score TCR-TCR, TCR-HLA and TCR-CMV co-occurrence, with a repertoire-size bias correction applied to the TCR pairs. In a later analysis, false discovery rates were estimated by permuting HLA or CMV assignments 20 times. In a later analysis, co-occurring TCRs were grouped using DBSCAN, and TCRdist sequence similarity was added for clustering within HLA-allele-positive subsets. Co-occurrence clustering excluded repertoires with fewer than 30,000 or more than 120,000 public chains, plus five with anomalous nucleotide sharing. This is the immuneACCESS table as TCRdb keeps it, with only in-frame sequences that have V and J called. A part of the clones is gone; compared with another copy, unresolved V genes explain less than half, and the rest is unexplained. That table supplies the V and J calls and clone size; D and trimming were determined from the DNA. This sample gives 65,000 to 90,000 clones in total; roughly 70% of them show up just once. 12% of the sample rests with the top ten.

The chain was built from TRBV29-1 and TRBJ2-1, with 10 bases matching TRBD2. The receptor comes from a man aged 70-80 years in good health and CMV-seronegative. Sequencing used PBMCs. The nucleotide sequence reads TGCAGCGTCCAGCGGGGGGGCGTTTCCAATGAGCAGTTCTTC. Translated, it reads CSVQRGGVSNEQFF.